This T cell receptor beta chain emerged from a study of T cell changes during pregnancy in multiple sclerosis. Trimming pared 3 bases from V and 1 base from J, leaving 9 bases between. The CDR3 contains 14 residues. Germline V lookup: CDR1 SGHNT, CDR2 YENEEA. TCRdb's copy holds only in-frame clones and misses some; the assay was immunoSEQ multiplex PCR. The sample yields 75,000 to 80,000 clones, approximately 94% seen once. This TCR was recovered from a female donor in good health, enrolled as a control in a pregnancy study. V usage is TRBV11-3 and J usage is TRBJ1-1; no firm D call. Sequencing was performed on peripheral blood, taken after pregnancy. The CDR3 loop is CASSFSGGNTEAFF. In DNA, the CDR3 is TGTGCCAGCAGCTTCTCCGGCGGGAACACTGAAGCTTTCTTT.